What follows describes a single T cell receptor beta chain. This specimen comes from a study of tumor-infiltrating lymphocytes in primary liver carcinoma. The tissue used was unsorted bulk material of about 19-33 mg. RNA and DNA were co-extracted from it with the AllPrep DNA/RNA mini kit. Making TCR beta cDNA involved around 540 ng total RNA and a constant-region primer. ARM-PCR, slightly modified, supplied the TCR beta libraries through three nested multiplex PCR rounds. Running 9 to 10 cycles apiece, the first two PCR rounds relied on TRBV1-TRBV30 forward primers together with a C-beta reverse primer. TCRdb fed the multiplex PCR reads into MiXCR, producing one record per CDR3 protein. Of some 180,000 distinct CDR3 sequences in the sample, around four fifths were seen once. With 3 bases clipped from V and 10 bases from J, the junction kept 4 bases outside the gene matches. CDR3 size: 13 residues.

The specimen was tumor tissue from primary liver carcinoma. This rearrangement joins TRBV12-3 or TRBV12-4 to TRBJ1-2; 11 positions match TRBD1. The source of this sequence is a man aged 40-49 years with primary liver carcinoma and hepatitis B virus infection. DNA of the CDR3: TGTGCCAGCAGTTTCTGGGACAGGGGGAACTACACCTTC. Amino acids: CASSFWDRGNYTF.